A selection of T cell receptor beta chains follows, all from one sample in a study of blood T cell repertoires in COVID-19. The repertoire was sequenced with immunoSEQ multiplex PCR; TCRdb's copy has only in-frame clones and lacks some. The repertoire holds 310,000 or so clones, with approximately 90% as singletons. Sequencing used peripheral blood. Receptors originate from a woman in her 50s with active or convalescent COVID-19. Each CDR3 is given with its conserved first and last residue. A D gene is named only where the DNA matches it firmly. A row's size may be missing; if present it is once, few, many or a size class.

j_call v_call d_call clone_size cdr3_nt cdr3_aa
TRBJ1-1 TRBV4-2 . . TGTGCCAGCAGCCCCTATCTTGGGGGGGCGAACACTGAAGCTTTCTTT CASSPYLGGANTEAFF
TRBJ1-6 TRBV7-9 . . TGTGCCAGCAGCTTCAACAGGGCCAATTCACCCCTCCACTTT CASSFNRANSPLHF
TRBJ2-1 TRBV2 . once TGTGCCAGCAGTGAAGACAGGGTGTCGTACAATGAGCAGTTCTTC CASSEDRVSYNEQFF
TRBJ1-5 TRBV19 TRBD1 once TGTGCCAGTAACCCGACAGGGTCGGGAAATCAGCCCCAGCATTTT CASNPTGSGNQPQHF
TRBJ1-6 TRBV19 . once TGTGCCAGTAGTATAGACAGGACAAGGCCACCCCTCCACTTT CASSIDRTRPPLHF
TRBJ2-7 TRBV7-2 . few TGTGCCAGCAGCTTATCCCGACAGGTGAACTTCTACGAGCAGTACTTC CASSLSRQVNFYEQYF
TRBJ1-1 TRBV20-1 . . TGCAGTGCTTGGGAGGGAGGTTCAGCTTTCTTT CSAWEGGSAFF
TRBJ1-5 TRBV25-1 TRBD1 . TGTGCCAGCAGTGAATGGGACAGGGTCGGACAGCCCCAGCATTTT CASSEWDRVGQPQHF
TRBJ1-2 TRBV29-1 TRBD1 . TGCAGCGTCCGTCTGACAGGGGGCTATGGCTACACCTTC CSVRLTGGYGYTF
TRBJ2-5 TRBV18 . . TGTGCCAGCTCACCAACAGAGACCCAAGAGACCCAGTACTTC CASSPTETQETQYF
TRBJ2-1 TRBV7-2 TRBD2 . TGTGCCAGCACTAGCGGGGGGTTCTACAATGAGCAGTTCTTC CASTSGGFYNEQFF
TRBJ2-2 TRBV5-1 TRBD2 . TGCGCCAGCCGCCGGACTAGCGGGCTATCTGGGGAGCTGTTTTTT CASRRTSGLSGELFF
TRBJ1-2 TRBV18 . . TGTGCCAGCTCACCAATCTTATCGGGGGTTAACTATGGCTACACCTTC CASSPILSGVNYGYTF
TRBJ1-3 TRBV9 . . TGTGCCAGCAGCATCCCGGGACATCTCTCTGGAAACACCATATATTTT CASSIPGHLSGNTIYF
TRBJ1-5 TRBV27 . . TGTGCCAGCAGGCCGTCGGGTTTCAATCAGCCCCAGCATTTT CASRPSGFNQPQHF
TRBJ2-7 TRBV9 TRBD2 . TGTGCCAGCAGCCCCGGGTGGGGGGGGACCTACGAGCAGTACTTC CASSPGWGGTYEQYF
TRBJ2-7 TRBV5-8 . . TGTGCCAGCAGCTTGGACCCCCGACAGCTCTACGAGCAGTACTTC CASSLDPRQLYEQYF
TRBJ1-4 TRBV30 TRBD1 . TGTGCCTGGAGGGGACAGCCTAATGAAAAACTGTTTTTT CAWRGQPNEKLFF
TRBJ1-1 TRBV7-9 . . TGTGCCAGCAGCTTAAACAGGAACACTGAAGCTTTCTTT CASSLNRNTEAFF
TRBJ2-7 TRBV5-1 . . TGCGCCAGCAGCGCACGGACAAGGTCCTACGAGCAGTACTTC CASSARTRSYEQYF
TRBJ1-2 TRBV5-4 . . TGTGCCAGCAGCTTGGACGGTAGCGCAGGGGCGAGGGGCTACACCTTC CASSLDGSAGARGYTF
TRBJ2-2 TRBV21-1 . . TGTGCCAGCAGCAAGACAAGTGCGAACACCGGGGAGCTGTTTTTT CASSKTSANTGELFF
TRBJ2-7 TRBV2 TRBD1 . TGTGCCAGCAGTGCCCGGGACAGGGGGCACGAGCAGTACTTC CASSARDRGHEQYF
TRBJ2-6 TRBV30 . . TGTGCCTGGAGTGACACCTCTGGGGCCAACGTCCTGACTTTC CAWSDTSGANVLTF
TRBJ2-7 TRBV7-2 . . TGTGCCAGCAGCTTAGAGGCGGCAGGGTCCGAGCAGTACTTC CASSLEAAGSEQYF
TRBJ1-2 TRBV19 . . TGTGCCAGTAGAGTTGGGGAGAGTTATGGCTACACCTTC CASRVGESYGYTF
TRBJ2-1 TRBV19 . . TGTGCCAGTAGTCCTTATCTAGCGTCCCGCTACAATGAGCAGTTCTTC CASSPYLASRYNEQFF
TRBJ2-3 TRBV9 . . TGTGCCAGCAGCGTGATAGGACTGGACACAGATACGCAGTATTTT CASSVIGLDTDTQYF
TRBJ1-5 TRBV18 . . TGTGCCAGCTCGGCTTCGGGGAATCAGCCCCAGCATTTT CASSASGNQPQHF
TRBJ2-3 TRBV7-2 TRBD2 . TGTGCCAGCAGCTTAGCGGGGACTAGCGCCTCTAGCACAGATACGCAGTATTTT CASSLAGTSASSTDTQYF
TRBJ2-7 TRBV7-9 . . TGTGCCAGCAGCCCTTCGGGTGCTCTCGAGCAGTACTTC CASSPSGALEQYF
TRBJ1-5 TRBV2 TRBD1 . TGTGCCAGTACAGGGGATAGCAATCAGCCCCAGCATTTT CASTGDSNQPQHF